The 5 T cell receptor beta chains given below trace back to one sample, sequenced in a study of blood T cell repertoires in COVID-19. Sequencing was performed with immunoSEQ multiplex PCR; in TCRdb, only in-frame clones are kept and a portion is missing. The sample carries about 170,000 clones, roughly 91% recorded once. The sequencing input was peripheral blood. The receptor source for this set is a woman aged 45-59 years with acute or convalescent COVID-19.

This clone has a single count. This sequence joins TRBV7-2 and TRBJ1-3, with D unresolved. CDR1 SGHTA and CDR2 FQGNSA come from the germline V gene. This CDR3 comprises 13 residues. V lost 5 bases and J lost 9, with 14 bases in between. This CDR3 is CASSPMEGSTIYF. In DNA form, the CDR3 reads TGTGCCAGCAGCCCTATGGAGGGTAGCACCATATATTTT.

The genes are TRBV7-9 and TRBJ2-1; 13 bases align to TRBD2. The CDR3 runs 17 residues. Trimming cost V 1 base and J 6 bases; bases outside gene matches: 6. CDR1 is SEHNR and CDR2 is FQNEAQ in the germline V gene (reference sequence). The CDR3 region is CASSLVGGLAGVNEQFF. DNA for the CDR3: TGTGCCAGCAGCTTAGTCGGAGGACTAGCGGGAGTCAATGAGCAGTTCTTC.

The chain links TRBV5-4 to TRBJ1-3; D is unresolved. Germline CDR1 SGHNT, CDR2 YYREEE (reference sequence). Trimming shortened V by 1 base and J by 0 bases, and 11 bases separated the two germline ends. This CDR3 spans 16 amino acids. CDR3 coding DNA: TGTGCCAGCAGCTTGTCCGGACTTAGCTCTGGAAACACCATATATTTT. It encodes CASSLSGLSSGNTIYF.

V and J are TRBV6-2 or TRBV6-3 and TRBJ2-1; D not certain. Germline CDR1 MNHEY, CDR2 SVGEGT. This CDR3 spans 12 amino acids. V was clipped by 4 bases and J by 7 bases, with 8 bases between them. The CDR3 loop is CASSLAMNEQFF. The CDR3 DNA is TGTGCCAGCAGTTTAGCAATGAATGAGCAGTTCTTC.

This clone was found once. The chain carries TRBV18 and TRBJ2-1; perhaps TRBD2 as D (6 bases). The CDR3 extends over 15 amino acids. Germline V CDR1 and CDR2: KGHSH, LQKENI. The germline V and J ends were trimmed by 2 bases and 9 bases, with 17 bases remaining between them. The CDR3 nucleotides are TGTGCCAGCTCACCAGGAGGGAGAAGTCTTACTGAGCAGTTCTTC. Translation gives CASSPGGRSLTEQFF.